The following is a T cell receptor (beta chain) sequence with its context. This entry comes from a study of blood T cell repertoires in COVID-19. Trimming at V came to 4 bases and at J to 1 base, leaving 6 bases not matched to a gene. Germline CDR1 SGDLS, CDR2 YYNGEE. The CDR3 has 15 residues. Sequenced by immunoSEQ multiplex PCR; TCRdb stores in-frame clones only, minus some. This sample has 250,000 to 350,000 clones, with around 87% found just once. The chain carries TRBV9 and TRBJ1-2, with TRBD1 identical over 8 bases. This TCR was recovered from a woman aged 25 to 39 who had recovered from COVID-19. Input material: PBMCs or T cells enriched from blood (not recorded which). The CDR3 sequence: CASSIGQGLNYGYTF. CDR3 sequence (DNA): TGTGCCAGCAGCATCGGACAGGGACTTAACTATGGCTACACCTTC.